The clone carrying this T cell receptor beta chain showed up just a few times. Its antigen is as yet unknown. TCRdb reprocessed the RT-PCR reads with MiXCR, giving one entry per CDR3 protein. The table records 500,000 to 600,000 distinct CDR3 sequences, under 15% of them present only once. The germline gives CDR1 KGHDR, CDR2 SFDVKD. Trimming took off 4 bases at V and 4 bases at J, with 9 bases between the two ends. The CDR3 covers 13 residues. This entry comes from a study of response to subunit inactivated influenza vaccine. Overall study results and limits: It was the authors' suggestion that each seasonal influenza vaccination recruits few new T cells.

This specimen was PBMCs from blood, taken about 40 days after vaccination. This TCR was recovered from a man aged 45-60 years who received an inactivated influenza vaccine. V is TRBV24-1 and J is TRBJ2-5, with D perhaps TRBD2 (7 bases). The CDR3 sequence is CATSDGGRETQYF. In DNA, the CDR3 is TGTGCCACCAGTGACGGGGGGCGAGAGACCCAGTACTTC.